The next 32 T cell receptor beta chains were all read from a single sample in a study of blood T cells in healthy people across ages. For the second PCR, which ran for roughly 7 to 11 cycles, a sample-barcoded 5' primer and a J-beta primer mix were used. TCRdb re-derived calls from the 5' RACE reads in MiXCR, one entry per CDR3 protein. The repertoire holds about 900,000 distinct CDR3 sequences, with 62% as singletons. What was sequenced was blood. The receptors were sampled from a man between 25 and 39 years old in good health.

This clonotype turned up a few times. The genes are TRBV27 and TRBJ2-6; 7 nucleotides agree with TRBD1. The CDR3 runs to 19 residues. Germline-derived CDR1 and CDR2 are MNHEY and SMNVEV (reference sequence). V was pared by 5 bases and J by 0 bases, with 13 bases of the junction left unmatched. CDR3 in DNA: TGTGCCAGCAGTCCTAGCCCCACGACAGGGTTCTCTGGGGCCAACGTCCTGACTTTC. Translated: CASSPSPTTGFSGANVLTF.

In this sample, this clonotype turned up a few times. The rearrangement uses TRBV2 and TRBJ2-5; TRBD2 matches 16 bases. J lost 3 bases, V lost 6 bases, and 4 bases had no gene match. The CDR3 extends over 16 amino acids. Germline V CDR1 and CDR2: SNHLY, FYNNEI. Here the CDR3 reads CASSDGTSGGEETQYF. The DNA of the CDR3 is TGTGCCAGCAGCGACGGGACTAGCGGGGGGGAAGAGACCCAGTACTTC.

V is TRBV4-1 and J is TRBJ2-4; 12 bases match TRBD1. The DNA matches TRBJ2-5 better at its end, which makes the J call doubtful. Germline V CDR1 and CDR2: MGHRA, YSYEKL. The CDR3 spans 17 residues. CDR3 residues: CASSQGDRGLPQETQYF. The CDR3 DNA reads as TGCGCCAGCAGCCAGGGGGACAGGGGGCTTCCGCAAGAGACCCAGTACTTC.

This rearrangement joins TRBV14 to TRBJ2-7, with TRBD2 matching 12 bases. The germline gives CDR1 SGHDN, CDR2 FVKESK. V was pared by 4 bases and J by 0 bases, with 10 bases of the junction left unmatched. The length of the CDR3 is 18 residues. DNA of the CDR3: TGTGCCAGCAGCCGAGCGGTCGGACTAGCGGGGCACTCCTACGAGCAGTACTTC. It codes for CASSRAVGLAGHSYEQYF.

There are a few counts of this clonotype. V usage is TRBV9 and J usage is TRBJ1-2; 8 bases match TRBD1. The CDR3 sequence is 14 residues long. Germline V gene lookup returns CDR1 SGDLS and CDR2 YYNGEE. With 2 bases clipped from V and 4 bases from J, the junction kept 4 bases outside the gene matches. The CDR3 region has the DNA TGTGCCAGCAGCGTTCAGGGGGCAAGCTATGGCTACACCTTC. Amino acids: CASSVQGASYGYTF.

This chain links TRBV20-1 with TRBJ2-7; 8 bases line up with TRBD1. The germline V gene encodes CDR1 DFQATT and CDR2 SNEGSKA (reference sequence). The CDR3 has 15 residues. V was pared by 6 bases and J by 3 bases, with 13 bases of the junction left unmatched. The CDR3 loop reads CSANSPEQGDYEQYF. The CDR3 DNA is TGCAGTGCAAACTCGCCCGAACAGGGGGACTACGAGCAGTACTTC.

This clonotype appeared a single time. The chain carries TRBV20-1 and TRBJ2-1; a possible D gene is TRBD2 (6 bases). V lost 3 bases and J 4 bases, leaving 22 bases between the germline ends. CDR1 is DFQATT and CDR2 is SNEGSKA in the germline V gene (reference sequence). This CDR3 spans 17 amino acids. CDR3: CSASQSGGYRRYNEQFF. CDR3 coding DNA: TGCAGTGCTAGTCAGTCCGGGGGATACCGACGTTACAATGAGCAGTTCTTC.

V and J are TRBV6-2 or TRBV6-3 and TRBJ2-1, with D possibly matching TRBD2 (6 bases). The CDR3 has 13 amino acids. V was cut by 5 bases and J by 10 bases, with 15 bases left in between. Germline values: CDR1 MNHEY, CDR2 SVGEGT. The chain's CDR3 is CASSPYGTGEQFF. In DNA, the CDR3 is TGTGCCAGCAGTCCCTACGGGACTGGGGAGCAGTTCTTC.

This clonotype turned up a few times. The chain combines TRBV7-2 with TRBJ2-7, with D unclear. Per germline, CDR1 SGHTA and CDR2 FQGNSA. The CDR3 has 13 residues. Trimming took 4 bases from V and 3 from J, leaving 10 bases between them. Here the CDR3 DNA reads TGTGCCAGCAGCTCGACGGTGGACTACGAGCAGTACTTC. Its protein is CASSSTVDYEQYF.

The chain carries TRBV5-4 and TRBJ1-2; D may be TRBD1 (6 bases). The V gene lost 3 bases and the J gene lost 4 bases, with 19 bases spanning the gap. Germline lookup yields CDR1 SGHNT and CDR2 YYREEE (reference sequence). The CDR3 loop spans 16 amino acids. The CDR3 DNA reads as TGTGCCAGCAGCTCCGCTAGACAGGCCGAAACCTATGGCTACACCTTC. Protein: CASSSARQAETYGYTF. Complete variable domain (other parts from reference TRBV5-4 and TRBJ1-2): ETGVTQSPTHLIKTRGQQVTLRCSSQSGHNTVSWYQQALGQGPQFIFQYYREEENGRGNFPPRFSGLQFPNYSSELNVNALELDDSALYLCASSSARQAETYGYTFGSGTRLTVV.

This sequence joins TRBV9 and TRBJ2-4, with D perhaps given as TRBD1 or TRBD2 (5 bases each). V lost 0 bases to trimming and J lost 2 bases, with 18 bases between them. This CDR3 is 18 amino acids long. The germline V gene encodes CDR1 SGDLS and CDR2 YYNGEE. The CDR3 DNA is TGTGCCAGCAGCGTAGGAAGGTCGCAGGGAGCCTCCAAAAACATTCAGTACTTC. Protein product: CASSVGRSQGASKNIQYF. The full variable domain, with the rest looked up from reference TRBV9 and TRBJ2-4, is DSGVTQTPKHLITATGQRVTLRCSPRSGDLSVYWYQQSLDQGLQFLIQYYNGEERAKGNILERFSAQQFPDLHSELNLSSLELGDSALYFCASSVGRSQGASKNIQYFGAGTRLSVL.

V and J are TRBV28 and TRBJ2-5; 7 nucleotides align to TRBD2. The CDR3 spans 16 residues. Germline V gene sequence: CDR1 MDHEN, CDR2 SYDVKM. The V segment lost 11 bases and the J segment 1 base; nucleotides outside the gene matches: 16. DNA for the CDR3: TGTGCCCACAGTTTATATTTCGGGGGGACCCAAGAGACCCAGTACTTC. Protein sequence: CAHSLYFGGTQETQYF.

The chain couples TRBV7-2 to TRBJ2-1; 13 bases map to TRBD2. Per germline, CDR1 SGHTA and CDR2 FQGNSA. The CDR3 runs to 15 residues. Trimming cost V 3 bases and J 7 bases; bases outside gene matches: 3. This CDR3 is CASSLGLAGLNEQFF. The CDR3 coding sequence is TGTGCCAGCAGCTTGGGACTAGCGGGGCTTAATGAGCAGTTCTTC.

This clonotype was recorded a few times. The chain couples TRBV12-3 or TRBV12-4 to TRBJ2-4; 9 bases match TRBD1. The CDR3 consists of 17 residues. With 4 bases clipped from V and 1 base from J, the junction kept 8 bases outside the gene matches. CDR3 bases: TGTGCCAGCAGTTCTCAGGGACAGGGTGTTGCCAAAAACATTCAGTACTTC. It translates to CASSSQGQGVAKNIQYF.

This chain joins TRBV29-1 and TRBJ1-2; D remains unclear. Germline lookup yields CDR1 SQVTM and CDR2 ANQGSEA. Trimming shortened V by 1 base and J by 1 base, and 7 bases separated the two germline ends. The CDR3 is 13 residues long. The CDR3 is CSVEGYVNYGYTF. Written as DNA, the CDR3 is TGCAGCGTTGAAGGCTACGTTAACTATGGCTACACCTTC.

The rearrangement links TRBV13 to TRBJ2-3; 8 bases fit TRBD2. Losses at the gene ends were 3 bases for V and 3 bases for J; bases not matched to a gene: 11. CDR3 length: 17 amino acids. Looked up from germline, CDR1 is PRHDT and CDR2 is FYEKMQ (reference sequence). CDR3 nucleotides: TGTGCCAGCAGCTTTAGCTTTACGGGGGGGGATACAGATACGCAGTATTTT. Amino acids: CASSFSFTGGDTDTQYF.

CDR3 protein: CASSKLLAAPSYEQYF. The CDR3 coding sequence is TGTGCCAGCAGTAAGTTACTAGCGGCCCCTTCCTACGAGCAGTACTTC. The rearrangement uses TRBV6-2 or TRBV6-3 and TRBJ2-7, with 8 nucleotides matching TRBD2. The CDR3 totals 16 residues. Trimming removed 5 bases from V and 1 base from J; junction bases left unmatched: 10. Germline CDR1 and CDR2: MNHEY and SVGEGT.

The rearrangement uses TRBV7-2 and TRBJ2-5, with D possibly being TRBD1 (6 bases). The CDR3 has 13 amino acids. Between the trimmed V and J ends, which lost 4 bases and 2 bases, there was a span of 8 bases. CDR1 and CDR2 (germline): SGHTA, FQGNSA. DNA of the CDR3: TGTGCCAGCAGCTGGACAGTACAAGAGACCCAGTACTTC. Translated: CASSWTVQETQYF.

J is TRBJ2-4 and V is TRBV9; D is unclear. The CDR3 has 15 residues. Germline CDR1 and CDR2: SGDLS and YYNGEE. V lost 3 bases, J lost 0 bases, and 10 bases lay in between. CDR3 in amino acids: CASSGDVLAKNIQYF. The CDR3 nucleotides read TGTGCCAGCAGCGGAGATGTTCTAGCCAAAAACATTCAGTACTTC.

This rearrangement joins TRBV29-1 to TRBJ2-7; TRBD1 might be the D (6 bases). The J call is in doubt because the DNA end fits TRBJ2-5 better. The length of the CDR3 is 12 residues. CDR1 and CDR2 from the germline V gene are SQVTM and ANQGSEA. CDR3 in amino acids: CSVGGQTETQYF. The CDR3 nucleotides are TGCAGCGTTGGAGGACAGACGGAGACCCAGTACTTC.

With regard to this clonotype: Since a much larger clone is just one base distant, this may be a read error. V usage is TRBV4-1 and J usage is TRBJ2-5, with D uncertain. The germline CDR1 and CDR2 sequences are MGHRA and YSYEKL. The length of the CDR3 is 13 residues. The CDR3 sequence is CTSTSPGSETQYF. The DNA of the CDR3 is TGCACCAGCACCTCCCCCGGGTCTGAGACCCAGTACTTC.

This clonotype was recorded only once. The V call is TRBV7-2, the J call TRBJ2-4; the D call may be TRBD1 or TRBD2 (6 bases each). TRBJ2-7 matches the DNA end more closely, so the J call is doubtful. This CDR3 contains 16 residues. Germline V gene sequence: CDR1 SGHTA, CDR2 FQGNSA. In DNA form, the CDR3 reads TGTGCCAGCAGCTTAGCTGGGGGGCGAAGCTTCGCCGAGCAGTACTTC. Its protein product is CASSLAGGRSFAEQYF.

The CDR3 nucleotides are TGTGCCAGCAGCTTAGGAGTGAGGGGCTACACCTTC. This encodes CASSLGVRGYTF. The chain links TRBV11-2 to TRBJ1-2; D is unresolved. CDR1 and CDR2 from the germline V gene are SGHAT and FQNNGV. The CDR3 is 12 amino acids. Trimming pared 1 base from V and 8 bases from J, leaving 8 bases between.

J is TRBJ2-2 and V is TRBV4-3; 13 positions match TRBD2. Germline CDR1 LGHNA, CDR2 YSLEER. The CDR3 spans 15 residues. Germline trimming cut 3 bases from V and 6 bases from J; bases unmatched to any gene: 1. The CDR3 loop reads CASSQGTSGAGELFF. CDR3 DNA sequence: TGCGCCAGCAGCCAGGGGACTAGCGGGGCCGGGGAGCTGTTTTTT.

The chain links TRBV6-5 to TRBJ2-5; 7 bases align to TRBD2. TRBJ2-7 explains the end of the DNA better; the J call may be wrong. The CDR3 consists of 13 residues. Germline V gene sequence: CDR1 MNHEY, CDR2 SVGAGI. The CDR3 reads CASRMTSSPEQYF. CDR3 coding DNA: TGTGCCAGCAGGATGACTAGCAGCCCCGAGCAGTACTTC.

The chain has TRBV6-5 and TRBJ2-7; 8 bases line up with TRBD1. Germline V gene sequence: CDR1 MNHEY, CDR2 SVGAGI. Trimming at V came to 8 bases and at J to 0 bases, leaving 9 bases not matched to a gene. This CDR3 has 15 amino acids. The CDR3 DNA reads as TGTGCCAGCGAGTCCGGGACAGGACACTCCTACGAGCAGTACTTC. As protein: CASESGTGHSYEQYF.

The gene calls are TRBV4-2 and TRBJ2-7; D not certain. The V and J ends lost 2 bases and 2 bases respectively, with 16 bases between them. Germline V gene sequence: CDR1 LGHNA, CDR2 YNFKEQ. This CDR3 has 16 amino acids. The CDR3: CASSQRSSDITYEQYF. CDR3 sequence (DNA): TGTGCCAGCAGCCAAAGGTCGAGTGACATCACCTACGAGCAGTACTTC.

The chain employs TRBV28 and TRBJ2-2, with 13 positions matching TRBD2. The length of the CDR3 is 15 residues. J was trimmed by 6 bases and V by 5 bases; bases with no gene match: 3. Germline CDR1 and CDR2: MDHEN and SYDVKM. The CDR3 here is CASSAGTSGAGELFF. For the CDR3, the DNA is TGTGCCAGCAGTGCCGGGACTAGCGGGGCCGGGGAGCTGTTTTTT. Supplemented by reference TRBV28 and TRBJ2-2, the full variable domain reads DVKVTQSSRYLVKRTGEKVFLECVQDMDHENMFWYRQDPGLGLRLIYFSYDVKMKEKGDIPEGYSVSREKKERFSLILESASTNQTSMYLCASSAGTSGAGELFFGEGSRLTVL.

The V gene is TRBV27, the J gene TRBJ2-2; the match to TRBD1 covers 8 bases. The CDR3 spans 15 residues. V lost 7 bases and J lost 1; bases outside the gene matches: 5. Germline CDR1 and CDR2: MNHEY and SMNVEV (reference sequence). For the CDR3, the DNA is TGTGCCAGCAACTACGACAGGGGGAACACCGGGGAGCTGTTTTTT. As protein: CASNYDRGNTGELFF.

The CDR3 loop reads CASSLGQSQFF. In nucleotides, the CDR3 is TGTGCCAGCAGCCTAGGACAGTCCCAGTTCTTC. The rearrangement links TRBV6-6 to TRBJ2-1, with D perhaps matching TRBD1 (6 bases). CDR1 is MNHNY and CDR2 is SVGAGI in the germline V gene (reference sequence). V lost 6 bases, J lost 13 bases, and 13 bases lay in between. The CDR3 totals 11 residues.

Only a few counts were recorded for this clonotype. This chain links TRBV25-1 with TRBJ2-3; D perhaps matches TRBD1 (6 bases). Trimming pared 2 bases from V and 3 bases from J, leaving 12 bases between. The CDR3 extends over 15 amino acids. CDR1 and CDR2 (germline): MGHDK, SYGVNS. CDR3 in DNA: TGTGCCAGCAGTGAAGGAGGCAGGGGAACAGATACGCAGTATTTT. This codes for CASSEGGRGTDTQYF.

The CDR3 DNA is TGCAGTGCTAATGACAACTACGAGCAGTACTTC. It specifies CSANDNYEQYF. V is TRBV20-1 and J is TRBJ2-4; D call uncertain. The closer fit of TRBJ2-7 to the DNA end suggests the J call may be wrong. There are 11 residues in the CDR3. Germline CDR1 reads DFQATT; CDR2 reads SNEGSKA (reference sequence).